This T cell receptor beta chain was recorded in a study of shared clonotypes between healthy human individuals. Whole-study results and caveats: Shared across a handful of donors were 4% to 5% of the naive CD4 clonotypes. Blood alone was sampled, and tissue repertoires likely differ.

Germline values: CDR1 SGHDT, CDR2 YYEEEE. Trimming left V 2 bases short and J 3 bases short, with 17 bases between. The CDR3 extends over 17 amino acids. Naive CD8 cells lacked CD45RO, underwent positive selection for CCR7 and left out terminally differentiated effector memory CD45RA+ cells. HIV-negative, healthy adults without recent acute infections or vaccinations were the donors. The table came from immunoSEQ multiplex PCR; TCRdb's copy has only in-frame clones and leaves some out. The data hold roughly 2.1 million clones, with 90% to 95% observed a single time. Concerning this clone: Its antigen is currently unknown.

Material for sequencing was naive CD8+ T cells from PBMCs. The rearrangement links TRBV5-6 to TRBJ1-4; D remains unclear. This receptor was identified in a man aged 18 to 35 in good health. Some clones in this sample may be carry-over from other donors' samples. CDR3: CASSFLELVSANEKLFF. CDR3 nucleotide sequence: TGTGCCAGCAGCTTTCTCGAGCTGGTGTCAGCTAATGAAAAACTGTTTTTT. Filled out from reference TRBV5-6 and TRBJ1-4, the complete variable domain reads DAGVTQSPTHLIKTRGQQVTLRCSPKSGHDTVSWYQQALGQGPQFIFQYYEEEERQRGNFPDRFSGHQFPNYSSELNVNALLLGDSALYLCASSFLELVSANEKLFFGSGTQLSVL.